These 19 T cell receptor beta chains were sequenced from one sample in a study of blood T cell repertoires in COVID-19. The data were produced by immunoSEQ multiplex PCR, yet TCRdb's version contains in-frame clones alone and is incomplete. This sample has approximately 230,000 clones, with roughly four fifths found just once. The sequencing sample was made of PBMCs or T cells enriched from blood (not recorded which). The origin of the receptors is a man aged 40-55 years who had recovered from COVID-19.

This sequence joins TRBV12-1 and TRBJ1-5; TRBD1 is the table's D call, not checked against the DNA. TRBV12-1 is noted as a pseudogene. This CDR3 comprises 16 residues. The CDR3 spells CASSFLDRGRKQPQHF. CDR3 nucleotide sequence: TGTGCCAGCAGCTTTTTAGACAGGGGAAGGAAGCAGCCCCAGCATTTT.

This clone showed up just once. The chain combines TRBV30 with TRBJ1-2; 7 bases are shared with TRBD1. The CDR3 has 15 amino acids. The V gene end was trimmed by 3 bases and the J gene end by 2 bases; junction bases not matched to a gene: 9. Germline CDR1 and CDR2: GTSNPN and SVGIG (reference sequence). Here the CDR3 DNA reads TGTGCCTGGAGGAATAAGGGGGCGCTCAACTATGGCTACACCTTC. The encoded protein is CAWRNKGALNYGYTF.

The chain carries TRBV2 and TRBJ2-6, with D perhaps matching TRBD2 (5 bases). CDR3 length equals 17 residues. With 7 bases removed from V and 0 bases from J, the gap between germline ends came to 16 bases. CDR1 and CDR2 (germline): SNHLY, FYNNEI. CDR3 nucleotide sequence: TGTGCCAGCAAACTTCGGGGAACTCTCTCTGGGGCCAACGTCCTGACTTTC. Its translation: CASKLRGTLSGANVLTF.

J is TRBJ2-2 and V is TRBV5-4, with D possibly being TRBD2 (7 bases). This CDR3 comprises 16 residues. The germline CDR1 and CDR2 sequences are SGHNT and YYREEE (reference sequence). Trimming stripped 2 bases from V and 0 bases from J, with 11 bases between. CDR3 nucleotide sequence: TGTGCCAGCAGCTTAAGCGGGACAACGAACACCGGGGAGCTGTTTTTT. Encoded protein: CASSLSGTTNTGELFF.

The chain employs TRBV3-1 (or the pseudogene TRBV3-2) and TRBJ1-4; maybe TRBD1 (6 bases). Germline V gives CDR1 LGHDT, CDR2 YNNKEL (reference sequence). CDR3 length: 15 amino acids. Trimming stripped 1 base from V and 6 bases from J, with 12 bases between. The CDR3 sequence: CASSQGRGGDEKLFF. DNA of the CDR3: TGTGCCAGCAGCCAAGGAAGAGGGGGGGATGAAAAACTGTTTTTT.

V gene TRBV9 combines with J gene TRBJ2-1; 11 positions match TRBD2. CDR3 length equals 15 residues. Germline CDR1 SGDLS, CDR2 YYNGEE. V trimming: 0 bases; J trimming: 5 bases; junction bases outside the gene matches: 1. The CDR3 sequence: CASSVGLAGNNEQFF. CDR3 in DNA: TGTGCCAGCAGCGTAGGACTAGCGGGGAACAATGAGCAGTTCTTC.

As regards this clone: In the same sample, other DNA sequences code for this CDR3. V usage is TRBV9 and J usage is TRBJ1-1; TRBD1 might be the D (5 bases). Germline V CDR1 and CDR2: SGDLS, YYNGEE. The CDR3 extends over 13 amino acids. V lost 7 bases and J 1 base, leaving 11 bases between the germline ends. The CDR3 region is CASSGRGNTEAFF. DNA of the CDR3: TGTGCCAGCTCCGGGAGGGGGAACACTGAAGCTTTCTTT.

The chain joins TRBV5-8 to TRBJ1-5; 10 nucleotides align to TRBD1. Trimming cost V 3 bases and J 4 bases; bases outside gene matches: 4. The CDR3 is 15 residues long. From germline, CDR1 is SGHTS and CDR2 YDEGEE. The CDR3 bases are TGTGCCAGCAGCTCCCGGACAGGGGGGAATCAGCCCCAGCATTTT. Its translation is CASSSRTGGNQPQHF.

The gene calls are TRBV5-4 and TRBJ1-2; 11 bases are shared with TRBD1. From germline, CDR1 is SGHNT and CDR2 YYREEE (reference sequence). The CDR3 runs to 17 residues. The V gene end was trimmed by 5 bases and the J gene end by 4 bases; junction bases not matched to a gene: 13. The CDR3 nucleotides read TGTGCCAGCAGGACCGGGACAGGGGGATCCGACGGCTATGGCTACACCTTC. It yields the protein CASRTGTGGSDGYGYTF. The variable domain in full, with the rest retrieved from reference TRBV5-4 and TRBJ1-2, is ETGVTQSPTHLIKTRGQQVTLRCSSQSGHNTVSWYQQALGQGPQFIFQYYREEENGRGNFPPRFSGLQFPNYSSELNVNALELDDSALYLCASRTGTGGSDGYGYTFGSGTRLTVV.

This clone has more than one count but fewer than ten. The rearrangement links TRBV5-5 to TRBJ2-7, with a tentative D call TRBD1 (5 bases). CDR3 length equals 14 residues. Germline V gives CDR1 SGHKS, CDR2 YYEKEE (reference sequence). Trimming shortened V by 4 bases and J by 6 bases, and 17 bases separated the two germline ends. CDR3 residues: CASSVDRPTGEQYF. CDR3 DNA: TGTGCCAGCAGCGTAGACAGACCCACGGGCGAGCAGTACTTC.

The count of this clone is one. A junction boundary mismatches the germline segment, possibly from a read error. The CDR3 DNA follows: TGTGCCAGCAGCTTGAAACAGGGGGCCTCACCCTTCCACTTT. It codes for CASSLKQGASPFHF. J is TRBJ1-6 and V is TRBV5-5, with TRBD1 matching over 9 bases. From germline, CDR1 is SGHKS and CDR2 YYEKEE (reference sequence). This CDR3 has 14 residues.

V is TRBV27 and J is TRBJ2-1, with 9 bases aligning to TRBD2. Germline assignment: CDR1 MNHEY and CDR2 SMNVEV (reference sequence). This CDR3 has 17 amino acids. The trim removed 4 bases at V and 8 bases at J, leaving 15 bases unmatched. CDR3 in DNA: TGTGCCAGCAGTTCACCTTTAATTGTAGCGGGAGTGGATGAGCAGTTCTTC. This encodes CASSSPLIVAGVDEQFF.

The genes are TRBV7-6 and TRBJ2-3, with 12 positions matching TRBD2. V was pared by 8 bases and J by 1 base, with 7 bases of the junction left unmatched. This CDR3 has 16 amino acids. Per the germline V gene, CDR1 is SGHVS and CDR2 is FNYEAQ. CDR3 sequence: CASASSGRARTDTQYF. The CDR3 DNA reads as TGTGCCAGCGCCTCTAGCGGGAGGGCCCGCACAGATACGCAGTATTTT.

The rearrangement links TRBV2 to TRBJ1-1; 9 bases line up with TRBD1. This CDR3 spans 14 amino acids. V lost 5 bases, J lost 2 bases, and 3 bases stayed unmatched. Looked up from germline, CDR1 is SNHLY and CDR2 is FYNNEI. This CDR3 reads CASSWTGANTEAFF. The CDR3 nucleotides read TGTGCCAGCAGTTGGACAGGGGCTAACACTGAAGCTTTCTTT.

This chain connects TRBV5-1 to TRBJ2-2; 11 positions match TRBD1. Unmatched junction bases numbered 12, after V lost 7 bases and J lost 4 bases. Per the germline V gene, CDR1 is SGHRS and CDR2 is YFSETQ. This CDR3 is built from 17 residues. CDR3 DNA sequence: TGCGCCAGCCGTCTTAATACCGGGACAGGGGGCACCGGGGAGCTGTTTTTT. It is translated as CASRLNTGTGGTGELFF.

The chain recombines TRBV7-2 with TRBJ2-3; 7 nucleotides agree with TRBD2. The CDR3 runs to 13 residues. V trimming: 4 bases; J trimming: 4 bases; junction bases outside the gene matches: 2. Per the germline V gene, CDR1 is SGHTA and CDR2 is FQGNSA. In nucleotides, the CDR3 is TGTGCCAGCAGCTGGGCGGGGGCAGATACGCAGTATTTT. Translating it yields CASSWAGADTQYF.

V usage is TRBV28 and J usage is TRBJ2-5, with D possibly being TRBD1 (5 bases). CDR1 MDHEN and CDR2 SYDVKM come from the germline V gene. The CDR3 extends over 14 amino acids. V shed 1 base and J shed 3 bases, with 9 bases lying between them. The CDR3 here is CASSLLGREETQYF. The CDR3 bases are TGTGCCAGCAGTTTATTGGGCAGGGAAGAGACCCAGTACTTC.

This clone was recorded many times. The V and J genes are TRBV9 and TRBJ2-3, with D perhaps matching TRBD2 (7 bases). The germline CDR1 and CDR2 sequences are SGDLS and YYNGEE. Deletions cut 4 bases from V and 8 bases from J, with 11 bases between. The CDR3 runs to 12 residues. CDR3 sequence reads: CASSPGEGTQYF. The CDR3 region has the DNA TGTGCCAGCAGCCCAGGGGAGGGTACGCAGTATTTT.

This clone has only a few counts. The chain joins TRBV7-3 to TRBJ2-1, with no clear D. The V end was cut by 3 bases, the J end by 8 bases, with 11 bases between. There are 13 residues in the CDR3. The germline gives CDR1 SGHTA, CDR2 FQGTGA. In nucleotides, the CDR3 is TGTGCCAGCAGCTTTACCGGTCGGGATGAGCAGTTCTTC. This codes for CASSFTGRDEQFF. The full variable domain, with the rest looked up from reference TRBV7-3 and TRBJ2-1, is GAGVSQTPSNKVTEKGKYVELRCDPISGHTALYWYRQSLGQGPEFLIYFQGTGAADDSGLPNDRFFAVRPEGSVSTLKIQRTERGDSAVYLCASSFTGRDEQFFGPGTRLTVL.